Listed below are T cell receptor beta chains from one sample, sequenced in a study of neoadjuvant anti-PD-1 for oral cavity cancer. Generated by immunoSEQ multiplex PCR, the TCRdb table keeps only in-frame clones and is missing some. The table has about 8,000 clones, 60% to 75% seen once. The source material was PBMCs, sampled after nivolumab (anti-PD-1) treatment. These receptors were obtained from a person aged 35-79 years with oral cavity squamous cell carcinoma. Both conserved end residues are part of each CDR3. A D gene is named only where the DNA matches it firmly. A row's size may be missing; if present it is once, few, many or a size class.

clone size	D gene	V gene	J gene	CDR3 protein	CDR3 DNA
-	TRBD1	TRBV10-2	TRBJ1-1	CASSESRIGTVGGTEAFF	TGCGCCAGCAGTGAGTCGCGAATAGGGACAGTTGGGGGCACTGAAGCTTTCTTT
-	TRBD2	TRBV5-1	TRBJ2-1	CASSLAPGSGGKNEQFF	TGCGCCAGCAGCTTGGCCCCGGGTAGCGGGGGGAAAAATGAGCAGTTCTTC
-	-	TRBV4-3	TRBJ1-2	CASSQVGGVFNYGYTF	TGCGCCAGCAGCCAAGTAGGGGGGGTTTTTAACTATGGCTACACCTTC
-	-	TRBV7-8	TRBJ1-2	CASSLGIDAYWNYGYTF	TGTGCCAGCAGCTTAGGAATCGATGCCTATTGGAACTATGGCTACACCTTC
few	TRBD1	TRBV27	TRBJ2-7	CASSWRTGYEQYF	TGTGCCAGCAGTTGGCGGACAGGCTACGAGCAGTACTTC
-	TRBD1	TRBV15	TRBJ2-7	CATSTTGDEQYF	TGTGCCACCAGCACCACAGGGGACGAGCAGTACTTC
-	TRBD1	TRBV6-5	TRBJ1-2	CASSSRTGGDHGYTF	TGTGCCAGCAGTTCGCGGACAGGGGGCGATCATGGCTACACCTTC
-	-	TRBV5-1	TRBJ2-3	CASSLNRASSTDTQYF	TGCGCCAGCAGCTTGAACCGAGCTTCTAGCACAGATACGCAGTATTTT
-	-	TRBV6-1	TRBJ1-3	CAISPWGRGNTIYF	TGTGCCATATCCCCTTGGGGCAGGGGAAACACCATATATTTT
-	-	TRBV2	TRBJ2-7	CASSAFVHYEQYF	TGTGCCAGCAGTGCGTTTGTCCACTACGAGCAGTACTTC
few	-	TRBV21-1	TRBJ2-7	CASYEQYF	TGTGCCAGCTACGAGCAGTACTTC
once	TRBD1	TRBV18	TRBJ1-1	CASSLSDRLNTEAFF	TGTGCCAGCTCCCTCTCGGACAGGTTGAACACTGAAGCTTTCTTT
-	-	TRBV6-7	TRBJ1-1	CASSSPLETGRERMNTEAFF	TGTGCCAGCAGTTCCCCGCTAGAGACCGGCAGGGAACGCATGAACACTGAAGCTTTCTTT
few	TRBD2	TRBV15	TRBJ2-1	CATASLAGEVNEQFF	TGTGCCACCGCCTCACTAGCGGGGGAGGTCAATGAGCAGTTCTTC
-	-	TRBV11-2	TRBJ1-2	CASSPTRLNYGYTF	TGTGCCAGCAGCCCAACCAGGTTAAACTATGGCTACACCTTC
-	TRBD1	TRBV7-9	TRBJ1-2	CASSLGTGNYGYTF	TGTGCCAGCAGCTTAGGGACAGGGAACTATGGCTACACCTTC
-	-	TRBV4-1	TRBJ2-6	CASSPITAGFLSGANVLTF	TGCGCCAGCAGCCCCATCACGGCGGGTTTTTTATCTGGGGCCAACGTCCTGACTTTC
-	-	TRBV19	TRBJ1-2	CASTPFQGSNYGYTF	TGTGCCAGTACACCATTTCAGGGTTCTAACTATGGCTACACCTTC
few	-	TRBV5-8	TRBJ2-7	CASSKVSGYEQYF	TGTGCCAGCAGCAAAGTTTCAGGGTACGAGCAGTACTTC
-	TRBD1	TRBV28	TRBJ1-4	CASSFSGQGARYEKLFF	TGTGCCAGCAGTTTCTCCGGACAGGGGGCGCGTTATGAAAAACTGTTTTTT
-	-	TRBV2	TRBJ1-3	CASSEYRRLGNTIYF	TGTGCCAGCAGTGAATATCGCAGACTTGGAAACACCATATATTTT
-	-	TRBV11-2	TRBJ2-1	CASSLDRGSYNEQFF	TGTGCCAGCAGCTTAGACAGGGGATCCTACAATGAGCAGTTCTTC
-	-	TRBV19	TRBJ1-4	CASMSTAREKLFF	TGTGCCAGTATGTCTACGGCGCGTGAAAAACTGTTTTTT
-	-	TRBV11-2	TRBJ2-5	CASSLNAGMAVRETQYF	TGTGCCAGCAGCTTAAACGCCGGTATGGCTGTGCGGGAGACCCAGTACTTC
few	-	TRBV30	TRBJ2-3	CAWSQGFSDTQYF	TGTGCCTGGAGTCAGGGTTTTTCAGATACGCAGTATTTT
-	-	TRBV9	TRBJ2-3	CASSGDGAHTDTQYF	TGTGCCAGCAGCGGTGACGGGGCGCACACAGATACGCAGTATTTT
-	TRBD2	TRBV27	TRBJ2-3	CASSPGPPGLAVTDTQYF	TGTGCCAGCAGTCCAGGACCCCCGGGACTAGCGGTCACAGATACGCAGTATTTT
few	TRBD1	TRBV9	TRBJ1-5	CASSVGTDFQPQHF	TGTGCCAGCAGCGTCGGGACAGATTTTCAGCCCCAGCATTTT
-	-	TRBV15	TRBJ1-1	CATSRDRRTEAFF	TGTGCCACCAGCAGAGATCGGAGGACTGAAGCTTTCTTT
-	-	TRBV7-9	TRBJ2-2	CASSYQGGDTGELFF	TGTGCCAGCAGCTACCAGGGTGGTGACACCGGGGAGCTGTTTTTT
-	-	TRBV7-6	TRBJ1-1	CASSHLQPAEAFF	TGTGCCAGCAGCCACTTACAACCCGCTGAAGCTTTCTTT
few	-	TRBV2	TRBJ1-1	CASRVGVGYTEAFF	TGTGCCAGCAGAGTCGGAGTGGGGTACACTGAAGCTTTCTTT
-	TRBD1	TRBV6-5	TRBJ1-5	CASSRGQYSNQPQHF	TGTGCCAGCAGCCGGGGACAGTATAGCAATCAGCCCCAGCATTTT
-	-	TRBV6-6	TRBJ2-3	CASSYGRGGTDTQYF	TGTGCCAGCAGTTACGGCAGGGGGGGCACAGATACGCAGTATTTT
-	TRBD1	TRBV27	TRBJ2-5	CASSLSILFIFRGPGRETQYF	TGTGCCAGCAGTTTATCGATTCTATTTATCTTCAGGGGGCCCGGGCGAGAGACCCAGTACTTC
-	-	TRBV5-1	TRBJ2-3	CASSNGEGPTDTQYF	TGCGCCAGCAGCAATGGAGAGGGGCCCACAGATACGCAGTATTTT
-	-	TRBV7-9	TRBJ1-1	CASSFRQGRRTEAFF	TGTGCCAGCAGCTTTAGGCAGGGTAGGCGCACTGAAGCTTTCTTT
few	TRBD2	TRBV2	TRBJ2-1	CASSEARGGEQFF	TGTGCCAGCAGTGAAGCGCGGGGGGGTGAGCAGTTCTTC
once	-	TRBV28	TRBJ1-1	CASSLRIVMGTEAFF	TGTGCCAGCAGTTTACGTATTGTAATGGGCACTGAAGCTTTCTTT
-	-	TRBV11-2	TRBJ2-2	CASSLPVNTGELFF	TGTGCCAGCAGCTTACCAGTTAACACCGGGGAGCTGTTTTTT
-	-	TRBV6-6	TRBJ1-1	CASRGWGLNTEAFF	TGTGCCAGCCGGGGATGGGGGCTCAACACTGAAGCTTTCTTT
few	-	TRBV25-1	TRBJ1-3	CASSEGAEGRRNTIYF	TGTGCCAGCAGTGAAGGGGCGGAGGGTCGTAGAAACACCATATATTTT
-	-	TRBV30	TRBJ1-2	CAWRQETFYGYTF	TGTGCCTGGAGGCAGGAAACCTTCTATGGCTACACCTTC
-	TRBD1	TRBV4-3	TRBJ1-2	CASSQESFGQGHYGYTF	TGCGCCAGCAGCCAAGAAAGCTTCGGACAGGGCCACTATGGCTACACCTTC
-	-	TRBV28	TRBJ1-2	CASAPGTANYGYTF	TGTGCCAGCGCCCCAGGGACGGCTAACTATGGCTACACCTTC
-	TRBD1	TRBV7-2	TRBJ1-2	CASSLRQGVSYGYTF	TGTGCCAGCAGCTTAAGACAGGGGGTTAGCTATGGCTACACCTTC
-	TRBD2	TRBV5-6	TRBJ2-5	CASSLSSGGSAQYF	TGTGCCAGCAGCTTGTCTAGCGGGGGTTCGGCCCAGTACTTC
-	-	TRBV19	TRBJ2-7	CASSIDRGANEQYF	TGTGCCAGTAGTATAGACAGGGGAGCGAACGAGCAGTACTTC
-	TRBD2	TRBV19	TRBJ2-5	CASSPSLAGAQETQYF	TGTGCCAGTAGCCCCAGTCTAGCGGGGGCCCAAGAGACCCAGTACTTC
-	TRBD1	TRBV5-4	TRBJ1-5	CASSSGQGDQPQHF	TGTGCCAGCAGCTCGGGACAGGGCGATCAGCCCCAGCATTTT
few	-	TRBV5-1	TRBJ1-4	CASSLGAPGEKLFF	TGCGCCAGCAGTCTGGGGGCGCCTGGGGAAAAACTGTTTTTT
-	TRBD1	TRBV7-2	TRBJ1-5	CASSLEDRVIGQPQHF	TGTGCCAGCAGCTTAGAGGACAGGGTGATAGGTCAGCCCCAGCATTTT
-	TRBD1	TRBV5-6	TRBJ2-7	CASSLARTGGVYEQYF	TGTGCCAGCAGCTTGGCGAGGACAGGGGGTGTCTACGAGCAGTACTTC
few	TRBD1	TRBV7-9	TRBJ1-4	CASSPETGIAEKLFF	TGTGCCAGCAGCCCGGAGACAGGGATCGCTGAAAAACTGTTTTTT
-	-	TRBV10-1	TRBJ1-1	CASSARPGTLLKNTEAFF	TGCGCCAGCAGCGCGAGACCCGGGACCCTGCTAAAGAACACTGAAGCTTTCTTT
once	-	TRBV6-1	TRBJ1-6	CASSEFGSSSPLHF	TGTGCCAGCAGTGAATTTGGCTCGAGTTCACCCCTCCACTTT
-	TRBD1	TRBV27	TRBJ2-1	CASSPYTGDEQFF	TGTGCCAGCAGTCCTTACACAGGGGATGAGCAGTTCTTC